The rows below give T cell receptor beta chains drawn from one sample of a study of response to subunit inactivated influenza vaccine. TCRdb reprocessed the RT-PCR reads via MiXCR and lists one record per CDR3 protein. The table includes 400,000 to 650,000 distinct CDR3 sequences, less than 7.5% detected once. The specimen comprised PBMCs from blood, sampled roughly 24 months after vaccination. The origin of the receptors is a man between 45 and 75 years old who received an inactivated influenza vaccine. CDR3s include the opening cysteine and the closing phenylalanine or tryptophan. Fields, in order: V gene, CDR3 protein.

V gene: TRBV20-1
CDR3 protein: CSASDRGTTDTQYF

V gene: TRBV5-1
CDR3 protein: CASSRGGTANYGYTF

V gene: TRBV7-9
CDR3 protein: CASSNRQDNYEKLFF

V gene: TRBV12-3/TRBV12-4
CDR3 protein: CASSKNGLAGANGDEQFF

V gene: TRBV20-1
CDR3 protein: CSARGLAGVSEQYF

V gene: TRBV10-1
CDR3 protein: CASSLTGNRPTYEQYF

V gene: TRBV14
CDR3 protein: CASSPHLIASRRWEGLDTGELFF

V gene: TRBV5-6
CDR3 protein: CASSLGQDAYEQYF

V gene: TRBV7-2
CDR3 protein: CASSLLDLCGRETLSSYNEQFF

V gene: TRBV4-3
CDR3 protein: CASSPGRDRAEKLFF

V gene: TRBV7-8
CDR3 protein: CASSSTGRAFF

V gene: TRBV2
CDR3 protein: CASRQNQETQYF

V gene: TRBV5-1
CDR3 protein: CASSHIGQGYGYTF

V gene: TRBV20-1
CDR3 protein: CSATLPTSNSEQYF

V gene: TRBV12-3/TRBV12-4
CDR3 protein: CASSFRTGGDNGYTF

V gene: TRBV23-1
CDR3 protein: CASSHATGTRIPYEQYF